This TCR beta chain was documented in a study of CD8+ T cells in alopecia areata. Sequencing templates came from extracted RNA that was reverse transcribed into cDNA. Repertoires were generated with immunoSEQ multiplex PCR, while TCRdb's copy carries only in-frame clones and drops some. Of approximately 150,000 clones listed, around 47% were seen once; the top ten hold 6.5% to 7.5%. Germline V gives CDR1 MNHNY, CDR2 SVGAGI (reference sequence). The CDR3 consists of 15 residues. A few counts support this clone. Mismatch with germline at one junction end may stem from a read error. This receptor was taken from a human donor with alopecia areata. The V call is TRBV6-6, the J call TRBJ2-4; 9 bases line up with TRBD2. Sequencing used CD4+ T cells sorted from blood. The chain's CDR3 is CASSYSNALAGLLDF. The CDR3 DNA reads TGTGCCAGCAGTTACTCGAATGCGCTAGCGGGATTGTTGGACTTC.